A selection of T cell receptor beta chains follows, all from one sample in a study of blood T cell repertoires in COVID-19. Clones were read by immunoSEQ multiplex PCR, and TCRdb kept only the in-frame ones, dropping some. The sample lists about 250,000 clones; 84% were seen once. The sequencing input was peripheral blood. The receptors stem from a woman aged 40 to 49 who had recovered from COVID-19. The conserved cysteine and the conserved F or W are not part of the CDR3 here. Fields, in order: J gene, V gene, CDR3 protein.

TRBJ2-3	TRBV27	ASRSGGPFTDTQY
TRBJ2-7	TRBV5-1	ASSLVDRGNEQY
TRBJ2-3	TRBV27	ASSFVLAGGRDTQY
TRBJ1-5	TRBV6-6	ASSYWGQGRQPQH
TRBJ1-1	TRBV7-9	ASSSVGEAF
TRBJ2-3	TRBV9	ASSAAGGPDTQY
TRBJ1-1	TRBV2	ASRGTENMNTEAF
TRBJ2-5	TRBV2	ASRWTSGSQETQY
TRBJ1-4	TRBV5-1	ASSLEPAGNEKLF
TRBJ2-3	TRBV5-1	ASSPLGQGALDTQY
TRBJ1-3	TRBV7-9	ASSKQGISSGNTIY
TRBJ1-2	TRBV30	AWSTRVYGYT
TRBJ1-5	TRBV7-8	ASSGQGARTGNQPQH
TRBJ1-4	TRBV3-1/TRBV3-2	ASSQVFGTGDEKLF
TRBJ1-1	TRBV10-3	ASTGSGNTEAF
TRBJ2-7	TRBV19	ASRTSGGAGEQY
TRBJ2-1	TRBV5-1	ASSLGRGGQKEQF
TRBJ2-7	TRBV12-3/TRBV12-4	ASSLAGPYEQY
TRBJ1-5	TRBV2	ASSTGGWQPQH
TRBJ1-4	TRBV11-3	ASSGQGFEKLF
TRBJ1-6	TRBV2	ASRRGQGDGSYNSPLH
TRBJ1-2	TRBV5-4	ASSRDRSNYGYT
TRBJ1-5	TRBV10-2	ASSESPRGGVRQPQH